This record looks at one T cell receptor beta chain sequence and its context. The antigen is undetermined. Sequencing used immunoSEQ multiplex PCR; TCRdb keeps in-frame clones, though not all of them. The data show over a million clones, roughly 96% seen once. Unmatched junction bases numbered 5, after V lost 4 bases and J lost 3 bases. Germline V CDR1 and CDR2: SEHNR, FQNEAQ (reference sequence). The CDR3 is 15 residues long. Recent acute infections and vaccinations were absent in the healthy HIV-negative adult donors. The data were taken from a study of shared clonotypes between healthy human individuals. Study-wide findings and caveats: Enrolling few donors narrowed the genetic and exposure-history diversity that was represented. Memory subsets generally showed smaller estimated richness than naive subsets did.

Input material: naive CD4+ T cells sorted from blood. Subset described: CD45RA+ positively selected. The clonotype comes from a man younger than 40 in good health. The chain uses TRBV7-9 and TRBJ2-7; 11 nucleotides agree with TRBD1. The CDR3 DNA sequence: TGTGCCAGCAGCTCGTGGGGGACAGGGGGCTACGAGCAGTACTTC. Translation: CASSSWGTGGYEQYF. Together with reference TRBV7-9 and TRBJ2-7, the CDR3 gives the full variable domain: DTGVSQNPRHKITKRGQNVTFRCDPISEHNRLYWYRQTLGQGPEFLTYFQNEAQLEKSRLLSDRFSAERPKGSFSTLEIQRTEQGDSAMYLCASSSWGTGGYEQYFGPGTRLTVT.